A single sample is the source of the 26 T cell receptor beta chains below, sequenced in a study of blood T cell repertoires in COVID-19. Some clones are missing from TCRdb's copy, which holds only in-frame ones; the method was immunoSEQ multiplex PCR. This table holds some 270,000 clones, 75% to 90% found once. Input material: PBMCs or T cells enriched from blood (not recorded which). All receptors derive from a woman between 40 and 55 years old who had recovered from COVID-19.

CDR3 DNA: TGTGCCAGCAGCGTAGAGGCAGGGAACTATGGCTACACCTTC. Its protein product is CASSVEAGNYGYTF. The chain recombines TRBV9 with TRBJ1-2; D possibly corresponds to TRBD1 (5 bases). The CDR3 is 14 residues long. Germline V gene lookup returns CDR1 SGDLS and CDR2 YYNGEE. V was cut by 0 bases and J by 2 bases, with 8 bases left in between.

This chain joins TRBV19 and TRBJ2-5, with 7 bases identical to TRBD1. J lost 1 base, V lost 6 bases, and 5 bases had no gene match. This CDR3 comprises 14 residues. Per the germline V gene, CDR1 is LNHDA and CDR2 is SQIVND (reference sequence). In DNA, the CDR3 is TGTGCCAGTAGGCCCAGGGACAGCCAAGAGACCCAGTACTTC. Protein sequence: CASRPRDSQETQYF.

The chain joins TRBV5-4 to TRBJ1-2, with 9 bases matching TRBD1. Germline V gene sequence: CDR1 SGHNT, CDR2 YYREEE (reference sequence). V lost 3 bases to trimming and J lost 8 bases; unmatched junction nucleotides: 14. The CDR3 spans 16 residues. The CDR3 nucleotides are TGTGCCAGCAGCTCCACACCGACAGGGGGGGACCGGGGCTACACCTTC. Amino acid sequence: CASSSTPTGGDRGYTF.

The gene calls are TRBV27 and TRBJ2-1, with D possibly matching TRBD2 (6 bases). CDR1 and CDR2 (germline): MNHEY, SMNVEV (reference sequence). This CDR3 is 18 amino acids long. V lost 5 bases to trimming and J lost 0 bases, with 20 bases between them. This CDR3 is CASSPFSTSLSSYNEQFF. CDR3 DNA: TGTGCCAGCAGTCCCTTTTCGACTAGTCTCAGCTCCTACAATGAGCAGTTCTTC.

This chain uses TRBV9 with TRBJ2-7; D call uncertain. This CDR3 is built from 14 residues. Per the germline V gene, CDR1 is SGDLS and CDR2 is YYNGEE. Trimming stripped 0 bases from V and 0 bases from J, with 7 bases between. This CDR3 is CASSVERYSYEQYF. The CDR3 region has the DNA TGTGCCAGCAGCGTAGAACGGTACTCCTACGAGCAGTACTTC. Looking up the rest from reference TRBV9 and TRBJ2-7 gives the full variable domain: DSGVTQTPKHLITATGQRVTLRCSPRSGDLSVYWYQQSLDQGLQFLIQYYNGEERAKGNILERFSAQQFPDLHSELNLSSLELGDSALYFCASSVERYSYEQYFGPGTRLTVT.

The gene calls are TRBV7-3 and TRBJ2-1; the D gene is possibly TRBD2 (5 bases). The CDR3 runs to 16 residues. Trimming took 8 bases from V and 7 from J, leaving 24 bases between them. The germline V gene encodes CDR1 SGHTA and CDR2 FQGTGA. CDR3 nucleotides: TGTGCCAGCTCCAAGAGTAGCGTCATCGTGGGGAATGAGCAGTTCTTC. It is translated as CASSKSSVIVGNEQFF.

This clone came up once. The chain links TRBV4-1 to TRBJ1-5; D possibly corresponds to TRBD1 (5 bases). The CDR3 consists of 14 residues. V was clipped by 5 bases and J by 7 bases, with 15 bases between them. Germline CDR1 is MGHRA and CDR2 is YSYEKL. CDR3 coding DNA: TGCGCCAGCAGCATAGAGACATCAGGGCAGCCCCAGCATTTT. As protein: CASSIETSGQPQHF.

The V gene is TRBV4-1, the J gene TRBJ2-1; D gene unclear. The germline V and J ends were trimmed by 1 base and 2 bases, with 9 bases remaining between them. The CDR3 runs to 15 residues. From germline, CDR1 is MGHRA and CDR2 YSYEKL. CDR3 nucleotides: TGCGCCAGCAGCCAAGGCGGCTCTCCCTACAATGAGCAGTTCTTC. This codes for CASSQGGSPYNEQFF.

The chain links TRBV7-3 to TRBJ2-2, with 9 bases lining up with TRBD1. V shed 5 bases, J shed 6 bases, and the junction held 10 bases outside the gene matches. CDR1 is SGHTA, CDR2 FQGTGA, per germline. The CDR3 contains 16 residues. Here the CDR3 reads CASSLWGTGTSGELFF. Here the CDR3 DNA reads TGTGCCAGCAGCCTTTGGGGGACAGGGACGTCCGGGGAGCTGTTTTTT.

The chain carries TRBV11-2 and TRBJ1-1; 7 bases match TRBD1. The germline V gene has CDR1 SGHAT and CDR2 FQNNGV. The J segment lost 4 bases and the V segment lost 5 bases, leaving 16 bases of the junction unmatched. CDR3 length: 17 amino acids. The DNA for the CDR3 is TGTGCCAGCAGCCCGGGCCAGGGGGTATCTTTCCGCACTGAAGCTTTCTTT. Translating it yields CASSPGQGVSFRTEAFF. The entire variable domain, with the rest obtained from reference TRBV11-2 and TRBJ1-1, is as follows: EAGVAQSPRYKIIEKRQSVAFWCNPISGHATLYWYQQILGQGPKLLIQFQNNGVVDDSQLPKDRFSAERLKGVDSTLKIQPAKLEDSAVYLCASSPGQGVSFRTEAFFGQGTRLTVV.

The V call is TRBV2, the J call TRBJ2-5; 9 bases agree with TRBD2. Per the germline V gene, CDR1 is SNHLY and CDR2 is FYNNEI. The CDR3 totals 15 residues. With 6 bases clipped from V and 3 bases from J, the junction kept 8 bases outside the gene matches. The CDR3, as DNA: TGTGCCAGCAGCCGCCGGTCTAGCGGGGAAGAGACCCAGTACTTC. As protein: CASSRRSSGEETQYF.

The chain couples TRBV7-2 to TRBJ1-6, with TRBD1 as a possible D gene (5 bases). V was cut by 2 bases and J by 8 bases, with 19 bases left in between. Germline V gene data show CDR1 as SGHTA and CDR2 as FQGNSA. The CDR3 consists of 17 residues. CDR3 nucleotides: TGTGCCAGCAGCTTATTTGGCCGGGGGTTAGGGGATTCACCCCTCCACTTT. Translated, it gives CASSLFGRGLGDSPLHF.

As DNA, the CDR3 is TGTGCCAGCAGCGTAGGGACTGCCTACTATGGCTACACCTTC. Protein sequence: CASSVGTAYYGYTF. The genes are TRBV9 and TRBJ1-2; D gene uncertain. Germline V gene sequence: CDR1 SGDLS, CDR2 YYNGEE. This CDR3 spans 14 amino acids. The V gene lost 0 bases and the J gene lost 3 bases, with 9 bases spanning the gap.

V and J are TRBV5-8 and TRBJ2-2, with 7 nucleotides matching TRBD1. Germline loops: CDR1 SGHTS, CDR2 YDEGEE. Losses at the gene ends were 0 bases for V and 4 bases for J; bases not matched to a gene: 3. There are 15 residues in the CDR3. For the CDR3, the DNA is TGTGCCAGCAGCTTGGGACAGGGTTTCACCGGGGAGCTGTTTTTT. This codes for CASSLGQGFTGELFF.

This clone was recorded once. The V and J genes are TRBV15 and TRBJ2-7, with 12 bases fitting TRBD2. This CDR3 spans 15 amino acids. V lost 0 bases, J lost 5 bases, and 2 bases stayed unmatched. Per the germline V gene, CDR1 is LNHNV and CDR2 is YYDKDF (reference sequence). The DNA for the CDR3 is TGTGCCACCAGCAGAGATACTAGCGGGAGGAACGAGCAGTACTTC. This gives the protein CATSRDTSGRNEQYF.

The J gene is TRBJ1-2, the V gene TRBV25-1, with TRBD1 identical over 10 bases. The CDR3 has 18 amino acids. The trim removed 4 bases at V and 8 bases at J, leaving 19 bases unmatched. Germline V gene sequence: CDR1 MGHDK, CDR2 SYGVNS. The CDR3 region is CASSANPGQGLGLYGYTF. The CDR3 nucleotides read TGTGCCAGCAGTGCTAACCCGGGACAGGGGTTAGGTCTCTACGGCTACACCTTC.

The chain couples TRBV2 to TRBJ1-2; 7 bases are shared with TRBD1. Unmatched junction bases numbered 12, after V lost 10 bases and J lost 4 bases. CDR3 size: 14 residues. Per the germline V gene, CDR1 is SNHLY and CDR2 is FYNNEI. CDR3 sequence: CATIGQANIYGYTF. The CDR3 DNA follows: TGTGCCACCATCGGACAGGCGAACATCTATGGCTACACCTTC. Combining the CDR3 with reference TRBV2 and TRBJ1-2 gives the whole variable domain EPEVTQTPSHQVTQMGQEVILRCVPISNHLYFYWYRQILGQKVEFLVSFYNNEISEKSEIFDDQFSVERPDGSNFTLKIRSTKLEDSAMYFCATIGQANIYGYTFGSGTRLTVV.

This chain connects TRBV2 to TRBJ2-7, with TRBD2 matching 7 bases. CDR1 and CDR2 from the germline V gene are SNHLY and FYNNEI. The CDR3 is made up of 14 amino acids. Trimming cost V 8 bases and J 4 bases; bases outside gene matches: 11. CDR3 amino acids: CASSRGESRYEQYF. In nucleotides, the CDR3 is TGTGCCAGCTCCCGGGGGGAGTCCCGATACGAGCAGTACTTC.

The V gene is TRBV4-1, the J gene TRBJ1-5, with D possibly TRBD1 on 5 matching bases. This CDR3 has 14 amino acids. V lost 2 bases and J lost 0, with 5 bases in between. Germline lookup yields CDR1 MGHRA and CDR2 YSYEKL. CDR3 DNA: TGCGCCAGCAGCCAAAGGGGTAGCAATCAGCCCCAGCATTTT. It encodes CASSQRGSNQPQHF.

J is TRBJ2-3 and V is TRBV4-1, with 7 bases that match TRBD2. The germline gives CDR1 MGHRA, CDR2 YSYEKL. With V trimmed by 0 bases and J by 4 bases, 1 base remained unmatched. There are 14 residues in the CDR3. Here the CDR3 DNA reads TGCGCCAGCAGCCAAGATCGGGGGGCAGATACGCAGTATTTT. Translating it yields CASSQDRGADTQYF.

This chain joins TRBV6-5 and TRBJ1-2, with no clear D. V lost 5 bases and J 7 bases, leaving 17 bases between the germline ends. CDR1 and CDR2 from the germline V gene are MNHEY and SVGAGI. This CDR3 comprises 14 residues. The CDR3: CASSPAGRPSGYTF. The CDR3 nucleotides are TGTGCCAGCAGTCCCGCGGGGAGACCCTCTGGCTACACCTTC.

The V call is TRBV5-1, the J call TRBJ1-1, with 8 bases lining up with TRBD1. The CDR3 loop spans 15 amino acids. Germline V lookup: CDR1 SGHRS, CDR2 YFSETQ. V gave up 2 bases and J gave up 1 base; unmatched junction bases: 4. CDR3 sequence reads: CASSFRTGPNTEAFF. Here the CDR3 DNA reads TGCGCCAGCAGCTTTCGGACAGGGCCGAACACTGAAGCTTTCTTT.

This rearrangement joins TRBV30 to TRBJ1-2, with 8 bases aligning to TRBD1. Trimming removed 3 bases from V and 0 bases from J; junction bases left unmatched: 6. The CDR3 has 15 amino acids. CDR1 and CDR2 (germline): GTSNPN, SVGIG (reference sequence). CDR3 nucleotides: TGTGCCTGGAGCGCGGACAGGGCAACTAACTATGGCTACACCTTC. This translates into CAWSADRATNYGYTF. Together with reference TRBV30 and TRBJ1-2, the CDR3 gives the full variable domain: SQTIHQWPATLVQPVGSPLSLECTVEGTSNPNLYWYRQAAGRGLQLLFYSVGIGQISSEVPQNLSASRPQDRQFILSSKKLLLSDSGFYLCAWSADRATNYGYTFGSGTRLTVV.

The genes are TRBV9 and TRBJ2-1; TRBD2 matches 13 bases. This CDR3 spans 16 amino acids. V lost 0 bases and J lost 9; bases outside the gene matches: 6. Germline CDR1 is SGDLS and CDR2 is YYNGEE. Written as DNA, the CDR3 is TGTGCCAGCAGCGTAGGTACTAGCGGGAGGGTGAGTGAGCAGTTCTTC. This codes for CASSVGTSGRVSEQFF.

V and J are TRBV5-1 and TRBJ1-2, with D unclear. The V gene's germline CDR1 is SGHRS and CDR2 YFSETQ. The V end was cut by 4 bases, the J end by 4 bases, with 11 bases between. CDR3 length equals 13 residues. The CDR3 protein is CASSVGESYGYTF. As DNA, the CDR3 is TGCGCCAGCAGCGTCGGGGAGAGCTATGGCTACACCTTC.

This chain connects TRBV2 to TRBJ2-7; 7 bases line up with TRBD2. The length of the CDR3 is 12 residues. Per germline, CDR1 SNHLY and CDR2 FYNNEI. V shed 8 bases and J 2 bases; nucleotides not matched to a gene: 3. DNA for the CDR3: TGTGCCAGCGCTCGGGAGGCCTACGAGCAGTACTTC. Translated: CASAREAYEQYF. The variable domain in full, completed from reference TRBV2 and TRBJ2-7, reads EPEVTQTPSHQVTQMGQEVILRCVPISNHLYFYWYRQILGQKVEFLVSFYNNEISEKSEIFDDQFSVERPDGSNFTLKIRSTKLEDSAMYFCASAREAYEQYFGPGTRLTVT.